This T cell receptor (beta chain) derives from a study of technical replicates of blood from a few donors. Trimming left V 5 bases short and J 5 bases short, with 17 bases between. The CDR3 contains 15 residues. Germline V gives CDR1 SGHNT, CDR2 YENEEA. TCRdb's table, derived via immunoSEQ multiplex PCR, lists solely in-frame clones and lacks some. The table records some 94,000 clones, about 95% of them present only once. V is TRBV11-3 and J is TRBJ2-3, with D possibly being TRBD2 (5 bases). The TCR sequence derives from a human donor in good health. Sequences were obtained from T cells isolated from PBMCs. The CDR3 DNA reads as TGTGCCAGCAGCGCCGGATACCGGGAACTAGATACGCAGTATTTT. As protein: CASSAGYRELDTQYF.